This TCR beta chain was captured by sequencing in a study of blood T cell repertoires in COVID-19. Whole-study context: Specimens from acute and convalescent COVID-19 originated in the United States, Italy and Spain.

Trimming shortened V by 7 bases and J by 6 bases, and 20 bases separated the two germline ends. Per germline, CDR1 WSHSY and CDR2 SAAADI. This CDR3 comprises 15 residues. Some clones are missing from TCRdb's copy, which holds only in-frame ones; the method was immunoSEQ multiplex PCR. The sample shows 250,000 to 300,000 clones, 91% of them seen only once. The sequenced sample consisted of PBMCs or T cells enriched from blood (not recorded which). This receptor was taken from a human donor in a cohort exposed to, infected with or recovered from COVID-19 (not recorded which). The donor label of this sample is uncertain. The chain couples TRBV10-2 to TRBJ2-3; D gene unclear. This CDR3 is CASTPRRLYPDTQYF. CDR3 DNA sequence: TGCGCCAGCACCCCTCGGAGACTCTACCCCGATACGCAGTATTTT.